The TCR beta chain described here comes from a study of blood T cell repertoires in COVID-19. The protocol was immunoSEQ multiplex PCR, while the TCRdb copy is restricted to in-frame clones and leaves out a portion. The table records approximately 310,000 clones, 85% of them present only once. This CDR3 spans 15 amino acids. Looked up from germline, CDR1 is MDHEN and CDR2 is SYDVKM. The V gene lost 11 bases and the J gene lost 1 base, with 20 bases spanning the gap. Sequencing was performed on PBMCs or T cells enriched from blood (not recorded which). This TCR derives from a woman in her 30s who had been exposed to COVID-19. This chain connects TRBV28 to TRBJ2-5; D not certain. CDR3 sequence: CALTSRETPQETQYF. Here the CDR3 DNA reads TGTGCCCTAACCAGCAGAGAGACACCCCAAGAGACCCAGTACTTC.